The 22 T cell receptor beta chains presented below share a single source sample, sequenced in a study of blood T cell repertoires in COVID-19. The protocol was immunoSEQ multiplex PCR, while the TCRdb copy is restricted to in-frame clones and leaves out a portion. The sample has under 250,000 clones; around nine tenths are singletons. What was sequenced was peripheral blood. These receptors originate from a woman aged 60-70 years who had recovered from COVID-19.

This clone was picked up one time. The chain employs TRBV5-1 and TRBJ2-1; no reliable D call. Trimming shortened V by 0 bases and J by 2 bases, and 12 bases separated the two germline ends. This CDR3 spans 16 amino acids. Germline CDR1 reads SGHRS; CDR2 reads YFSETQ. The CDR3, as DNA: TGCGCCAGCAGCTTGGTAAGTGAGTCGCCCTACAATGAGCAGTTCTTC. Its protein is CASSLVSESPYNEQFF.

V and J are TRBV6-6 and TRBJ1-2, with TRBD1 identical over 7 bases. The CDR3 covers 13 residues. V was clipped by 0 bases and J by 8 bases; unmatched bases: 3. Germline values: CDR1 MNHNY, CDR2 SVGAGI (reference sequence). DNA of the CDR3: TGTGCCAGCAGTTACTCGAGAGGGGGCGGCTACACCTTC. Encoded protein: CASSYSRGGGYTF.

The CDR3 DNA is TGTGCCAGCAGCTTGAAGACAGGGGCTCAAGAGACCCAGTACTTC. It translates to CASSLKTGAQETQYF. The chain combines TRBV5-4 with TRBJ2-5; 8 bases are a match to TRBD1. Germline CDR1 and CDR2: SGHNT and YYREEE (reference sequence). V was pared by 1 base and J by 2 bases, with 4 bases of the junction left unmatched. There are 15 residues in the CDR3.

The V call is TRBV5-5, the J call TRBJ2-1; perhaps TRBD2 as D (5 bases). The CDR3 is 16 amino acids. Germline CDR1 and CDR2: SGHKS and YYEKEE (reference sequence). V was clipped by 0 bases and J by 2 bases, with 12 bases between them. CDR3 bases: TGTGCCAGCAGCTTGGCAATCGGGATGGCCTACAATGAGCAGTTCTTC. Its translation: CASSLAIGMAYNEQFF.

V usage is TRBV11-2 and J usage is TRBJ1-2; D not certain. CDR3 length: 12 residues. CDR1 SGHAT and CDR2 FQNNGV come from the germline V gene. Trimming left V 3 bases short and J 8 bases short, with 10 bases between. CDR3 nucleotide sequence: TGTGCCAGCAGCTTTGAGGGCTGGGGCTACACCTTC. It translates to CASSFEGWGYTF.

The chain is built from TRBV27 and TRBJ1-1; D uncertain. Per the germline V gene, CDR1 is MNHEY and CDR2 is SMNVEV (reference sequence). This CDR3 region has 12 residues. V lost 3 bases and J lost 8, with 10 bases in between. CDR3 residues: CASSFPGVEAFF. The CDR3 bases are TGTGCCAGCAGTTTCCCCGGGGTGGAAGCTTTCTTT.

This clone was counted once. CDR3 in amino acids: CASSSGQGASSGGYTF. CDR3 DNA sequence: TGCGCCAGCAGCTCGGGACAGGGGGCGAGTTCGGGAGGCTACACCTTC. The gene calls are TRBV5-1 and TRBJ1-2; the match to TRBD1 covers 12 bases. The CDR3 length is 16 residues. Germline CDR1 and CDR2: SGHRS and YFSETQ. Germline trimming cut 3 bases from V and 8 bases from J; bases unmatched to any gene: 11. The entire variable domain, with the rest obtained from reference TRBV5-1 and TRBJ1-2, is as follows: KAGVTQTPRYLIKTRGQQVTLSCSPISGHRSVSWYQQTPGQGLQFLFEYFSETQRNKGNFPGRFSGRQFSNSRSEMNVSTLELGDSALYLCASSSGQGASSGGYTFGSGTRLTVV.

This clone has just a few counts. The chain couples TRBV5-1 to TRBJ1-3; possibly TRBD1 for D (6 bases). Trimming removed 0 bases from V and 4 bases from J, with 8 bases in between. CDR1 and CDR2 (germline): SGHRS, YFSETQ. CDR3 length equals 14 residues. CDR3 coding DNA: TGCGCCAGCAGCTTGGACAGGGCAGGAAACACCATATATTTT. Amino acid sequence: CASSLDRAGNTIYF.

The chain employs TRBV6-2 or TRBV6-3 and TRBJ2-3; TRBD2 agrees at 11 bases. The germline gives CDR1 MNHEY, CDR2 SVGEGT. The V and J ends lost 5 bases and 4 bases, in that order; junction bases with no gene match: 5. The CDR3 extends over 15 amino acids. CDR3 DNA: TGTGCCAGCAGTGACAGGACTAGCGGGCCAGATACGCAGTATTTT. It yields the protein CASSDRTSGPDTQYF.

The chain combines TRBV28 with TRBJ1-2; 8 bases map to TRBD1. J lost 7 bases, V lost 4 bases, and 11 bases had no gene match. This CDR3 has 15 residues. Germline CDR1 MDHEN, CDR2 SYDVKM. CDR3 nucleotide sequence: TGTGCCAGCAGTTCCCCCCCCGGGACAGGCTTTGGCTACACCTTC. It specifies CASSSPPGTGFGYTF.

There are a few counts of this clone. The chain uses TRBV9 and TRBJ1-2, with D unclear. CDR3 length: 14 residues. Germline CDR1 and CDR2: SGDLS and YYNGEE. Trimming left V 0 bases short and J 0 bases short, with 6 bases between. CDR3 DNA sequence: TGTGCCAGCAGCGTAGCCCCAGCTAACTATGGCTACACCTTC. It yields the protein CASSVAPANYGYTF.

This chain links TRBV28 with TRBJ1-2, with D maybe TRBD1 (5 bases). Trimming took 1 base from V and 3 from J, leaving 18 bases between them. The CDR3 sequence is 17 residues long. The germline gives CDR1 MDHEN, CDR2 SYDVKM. CDR3 loop: CASSLSPGGFGDYGYTF. The CDR3 DNA sequence: TGTGCCAGCAGTTTATCCCCGGGGGGATTTGGTGACTATGGCTACACCTTC.

The chain is built from TRBV6-1 and TRBJ1-2, with D unclear. The ends were cut back, 3 bases at V and 0 bases at J, with 11 bases in the middle. Germline values: CDR1 MNHNS, CDR2 SASEGT. The CDR3 spans 15 residues. The DNA of the CDR3 is TGTGCCAGCAGTGATCCTTACAGATCTAACTATGGCTACACCTTC. Amino acid sequence: CASSDPYRSNYGYTF.

The chain has TRBV6-5 and TRBJ2-1, with a tentative D call TRBD2 (6 bases). Germline V lookup: CDR1 MNHEY, CDR2 SVGAGI. The CDR3 length is 15 residues. The V end lost 6 bases, the J end lost 6 bases, and 18 bases lay between the germline ends. The CDR3 sequence is CASRGLGGNSNEQFF. CDR3 DNA sequence: TGTGCCAGCAGGGGCTTGGGGGGAAACAGCAATGAGCAGTTCTTC.

The genes are TRBV7-8 and TRBJ1-2; D remains unclear. The germline V and J ends were trimmed by 3 bases and 7 bases, with 9 bases remaining between them. The length of the CDR3 is 12 residues. Germline loops: CDR1 SGHVS, CDR2 FQNEAQ. The CDR3 here is CASSFPRGGYTF. As DNA, the CDR3 is TGTGCCAGCAGCTTCCCCAGAGGTGGCTACACCTTC.

V gene TRBV6-2 or TRBV6-3 combines with J gene TRBJ2-2; D not resolved. The CDR3 totals 15 residues. The V end was cut by 2 bases, the J end by 5 bases, with 12 bases between. Germline CDR1 is MNHEY and CDR2 is SVGEGT. The CDR3 DNA is TGTGCCAGCAGTTACGGATACATGAGGACCGGGGAGCTGTTTTTT. This encodes CASSYGYMRTGELFF.

This chain joins TRBV9 and TRBJ1-2, with D tentatively TRBD1 (5 bases). The CDR3 totals 15 residues. In germline, CDR1 is SGDLS, CDR2 YYNGEE. Trimming removed 4 bases at V and 6 bases at J, with 19 bases between. CDR3 loop: CASSLLSSGGDGYTF. DNA of the CDR3: TGTGCCAGCAGCCTCCTCTCTTCCGGGGGTGATGGCTACACCTTC. Complete variable domain (other parts from reference TRBV9 and TRBJ1-2): DSGVTQTPKHLITATGQRVTLRCSPRSGDLSVYWYQQSLDQGLQFLIQYYNGEERAKGNILERFSAQQFPDLHSELNLSSLELGDSALYFCASSLLSSGGDGYTFGSGTRLTVV.

The rearrangement links TRBV29-1 to TRBJ1-5; 7 positions match TRBD1. After removal of 3 bases from V and 3 bases from J, the junction contained 8 bases not matched to a gene. The CDR3 has 15 amino acids. Germline CDR1 SQVTM, CDR2 ANQGSEA. The DNA of the CDR3 is TGCAGCGTTGAGGTAACAGGGGAAATCAATCAGCCCCAGCATTTT. As protein: CSVEVTGEINQPQHF.

This sequence joins TRBV7-3 and TRBJ1-1; D is ambiguous. Germline loops: CDR1 SGHTA, CDR2 FQGTGA. CDR3 size: 13 residues. Deletions cut 2 bases from V and 5 bases from J, with 9 bases between. This chain's CDR3 is CASSLSARTEAFF. CDR3 sequence (DNA): TGTGCCAGCAGCTTATCCGCGAGGACTGAAGCTTTCTTT.

The genes are TRBV7-9 and TRBJ2-7; weak D call: TRBD1 (5 bases). V lost 6 bases and J lost 3, with 15 bases in between. This CDR3 is 14 amino acids long. Germline CDR1 SEHNR, CDR2 FQNEAQ (reference sequence). The CDR3 reads CASSLGPTSYEQYF. CDR3 nucleotide sequence: TGTGCCAGCAGTTTGGGGCCAACGAGCTACGAGCAGTACTTC.

The rearrangement joins TRBV6-5 to TRBJ2-5, with TRBD2 matching over 12 bases. The CDR3 consists of 14 residues. The V gene end was trimmed by 4 bases and the J gene end by 4 bases; junction bases not matched to a gene: 1. Germline assignment: CDR1 MNHEY and CDR2 SVGAGI. The CDR3 DNA follows: TGTGCCAGCAGTTGGACTAGCGGGGTAGAGACCCAGTACTTC. It is translated as CASSWTSGVETQYF.

The rearrangement uses TRBV3-1 (or the pseudogene TRBV3-2) and TRBJ1-2; the D gene is possibly TRBD1 (6 bases). From germline, CDR1 is LGHDT and CDR2 YNNKEL (reference sequence). Trimming removed 1 base at V and 4 bases at J, with 19 bases between. CDR3 length equals 17 residues. CDR3 sequence (DNA): TGTGCCAGCAGCCAAGCACAGGGCAGGTCCCAAGGCTATGGCTACACCTTC. Protein product: CASSQAQGRSQGYGYTF.